The 15 T cell receptor beta chains below come from one sample, sequenced in a study of blood T cells in healthy people across ages. Sample-barcoded 5' priming and a J-beta primer mix drove a second PCR of roughly 6 to 12 cycles. TCRdb called the 5' RACE reads again in MiXCR, with one record for every CDR3 protein. The table includes hundreds of thousands of distinct CDR3 sequences, roughly 20% detected once. Sequenced material: blood. The source is a man aged 70-80 years in good health.

The rearrangement joins TRBV2 to TRBJ2-5; D may match TRBD1 or TRBD2 (6 bases each). Germline values: CDR1 SNHLY, CDR2 FYNNEI. The CDR3 has 14 amino acids. V lost 1 base to trimming and J lost 7 bases, with 13 bases between them. This CDR3 is CASSEGGGGVTQYF. The CDR3 coding sequence is TGTGCCAGCAGTGAAGGAGGGGGAGGCGTGACCCAGTACTTC.

This clonotype was observed a few times. V gene TRBV20-1 combines with J gene TRBJ2-5; weak D call: TRBD1 (5 bases). The V gene lost 1 base and the J gene lost 2 bases, with 11 bases spanning the gap. The CDR3 runs to 14 residues. CDR1 DFQATT and CDR2 SNEGSKA come from the germline V gene (reference sequence). The CDR3 sequence: CSARGYRSQETQYF. Written as DNA, the CDR3 is TGCAGTGCTAGAGGCTACAGGTCTCAAGAGACCCAGTACTTC.

This clonotype was detected many times. This chain links TRBV29-1 with TRBJ2-5; D tentatively reads TRBD1 or TRBD2 (5 bases each). Germline CDR1 SQVTM, CDR2 ANQGSEA. This CDR3 comprises 11 residues. V was clipped by 1 base and J by 5 bases, with 5 bases between them. CDR3 amino acids: CSVEGGETQYF. The DNA of the CDR3 is TGCAGCGTTGAAGGGGGGGAGACCCAGTACTTC.

This clonotype appeared a few times. This rearrangement joins TRBV7-2 to TRBJ2-7; possible D gene TRBD2, 5 bases. The CDR3 extends over 14 amino acids. Germline V gives CDR1 SGHTA, CDR2 FQGNSA. V lost 6 bases to trimming and J lost 3 bases, with 15 bases between them. The CDR3 region is CASSLDQRVYEQYF. Written as DNA, the CDR3 is TGTGCCAGCAGTTTGGACCAGAGGGTCTACGAGCAGTACTTC.

In its sample, this clonotype was seen many times. The chain recombines TRBV6-6 with TRBJ2-1; no clear D gene. V was clipped by 6 bases and J by 0 bases, with 12 bases between them. CDR1 is MNHNY, CDR2 SVGAGI, per germline (reference sequence). The CDR3 is 15 residues long. CDR3 residues: CASSLSPSSYNEQFF. In DNA, the CDR3 is TGTGCCAGCAGCTTAAGCCCCAGCTCCTACAATGAGCAGTTCTTC.

The V gene is TRBV12-3 or TRBV12-4, the J gene TRBJ1-2, with D maybe TRBD1 (5 bases). This CDR3 is 16 amino acids long. Trimming took 6 bases from V and 0 from J, leaving 17 bases between them. The CDR3 sequence: CASRFRGTVANYGYTF. In DNA form, the CDR3 reads TGTGCCAGCAGATTTAGGGGAACGGTAGCTAACTATGGCTACACCTTC.

There are a few counts of this clonotype. The V and J genes are TRBV3-1 and TRBJ1-3; D call uncertain. V was cut by 0 bases and J by 6 bases, with 6 bases left in between. The CDR3 consists of 13 residues. Germline lookup yields CDR1 LGHDT and CDR2 YNNKEL (reference sequence). In DNA form, the CDR3 reads TGTGCCAGCAGCCAAGAAGGCGTAAACACCATATATTTT. This codes for CASSQEGVNTIYF.

The V gene is TRBV21-1, the J gene TRBJ2-1. Gene TRBJ2-7 matches the end of the DNA better, so the J call may be wrong. TRBV21-1 is flagged as a pseudogene. CDR3 length: 14 amino acids. The CDR3 spells CASSRNSRPYEQYF. CDR3 sequence (DNA): TGTGCCAGCAGCAGAAATAGCAGACCCTACGAGCAGTACTTC.

This clonotype was seen at least ten times. The chain recombines TRBV27 with TRBJ2-1, with TRBD2 matching 9 bases. There are 15 residues in the CDR3. Germline V gene lookup returns CDR1 MNHEY and CDR2 SMNVEV (reference sequence). The J segment lost 8 bases and the V segment lost 2 bases, leaving 7 bases of the junction unmatched. The DNA for the CDR3 is TGTGCCAGCAGTTTACGGTTAGCGGGAGCGCATGAGCAGTTCTTC. Amino acid sequence: CASSLRLAGAHEQFF.

This clonotype was counted between two and nine times. The V and J genes are TRBV4-1 and TRBJ1-1; 7 bases match TRBD1. Per the germline V gene, CDR1 is MGHRA and CDR2 is YSYEKL. With V trimmed by 2 bases and J by 3 bases, 6 bases remained unmatched. CDR3 length equals 15 residues. The CDR3 nucleotides are TGCGCCAGCAGCCAACACCGGGACAGATACACTGAAGCTTTCTTT. Translating it yields CASSQHRDRYTEAFF.

This chain connects TRBV11-2 to TRBJ2-1; D gene ambiguous. This CDR3 has 12 residues. Trimming took 5 bases from V and 10 from J, leaving 12 bases between them. CDR1 and CDR2 (germline): SGHAT, FQNNGV. CDR3 in amino acids: CASSVVTQEQFF. The DNA for the CDR3 is TGTGCCAGCAGCGTAGTGACACAAGAGCAGTTCTTC.

The J gene is TRBJ2-7, the V gene TRBV27, with D possibly matching TRBD1 (5 bases). The germline CDR1 and CDR2 sequences are MNHEY and SMNVEV (reference sequence). V lost 3 bases and J 9 bases, leaving 15 bases between the germline ends. This CDR3 region has 13 residues. The CDR3 sequence: CASSLVGADGQYF. The CDR3 region has the DNA TGTGCCAGCAGTTTGGTAGGGGCCGACGGGCAGTACTTC.

CDR3 coding DNA: TGTGCCAGCAGCCGACGGGACCAAGAGACCCAGTACTTC. Translating gives CASSRRDQETQYF. This chain joins TRBV7-2 and TRBJ2-5; D uncertain. Trimming pared 5 bases from V and 0 bases from J, leaving 7 bases between. From germline, CDR1 is SGHTA and CDR2 FQGNSA. The CDR3 loop spans 13 amino acids.

This clonotype occurred a few times. V is TRBV29-1 and J is TRBJ1-1, with 9 bases identical to TRBD1. The CDR3 contains 13 residues. Germline V gene sequence: CDR1 SQVTM, CDR2 ANQGSEA. Trimming took 4 bases from V and 4 from J; bases not matched to a gene: 4. In nucleotides, the CDR3 is TGCAGCGTTGGGGGACAGGGACCCACTGAAGCTTTCTTT. It is translated as CSVGGQGPTEAFF.

This clonotype has at least ten counts. The V call is TRBV6-2 or TRBV6-3, the J call TRBJ2-1; D is undetermined. Trimming pared 4 bases from V and 8 bases from J, leaving 6 bases between. CDR1 is MNHEY and CDR2 is SVGEGT in the germline V gene. CDR3 length: 11 residues. CDR3 sequence (DNA): TGTGCCAGCAGTTCCCTGGATGAGCAGTTCTTC. Amino acid sequence: CASSSLDEQFF.